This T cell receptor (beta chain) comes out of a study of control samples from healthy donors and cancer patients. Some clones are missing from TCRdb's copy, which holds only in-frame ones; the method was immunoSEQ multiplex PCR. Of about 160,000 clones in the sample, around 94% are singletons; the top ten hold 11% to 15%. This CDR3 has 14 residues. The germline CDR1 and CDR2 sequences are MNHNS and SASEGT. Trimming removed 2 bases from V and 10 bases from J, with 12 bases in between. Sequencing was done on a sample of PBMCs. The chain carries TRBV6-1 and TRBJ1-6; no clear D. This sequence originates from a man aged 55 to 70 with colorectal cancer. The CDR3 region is CASSETGRRSPLHF. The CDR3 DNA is TGTGCCAGCAGTGAAACCGGGAGACGATCACCCCTCCACTTT.